This T cell receptor (beta chain) stems from a study of shared clonotypes between healthy human individuals. As for the study in general: Donors had three CD4 naive, three CD4 memory, two CD8 naive and one CD8 memory plate apiece. Study results and limitations: Memory subsets generally showed smaller estimated richness than naive subsets did.

Sorted subsets were amplified in replicate PCRs using about 200 ng DNA, tens of thousands of T cell genomes. The assay was immunoSEQ multiplex PCR, and TCRdb's table has in-frame clones only and misses some. The data show about 590,000 clones, around 95% seen once. Remarks on this clone: The antigen is undetermined. Distinct nucleotide sequences in the sample also encode this CDR3.

Trimming removed 3 bases from V and 4 bases from J; junction bases left unmatched: 6. Germline V CDR1 and CDR2: MDHEN, SYDVKM. The CDR3 spans 14 residues. CD45RO-negative cells were positively selected for CCR7, leaving out terminally differentiated effector memory CD45RA+ cells. The donors were all Caucasian adults (living in Nashville, Tennessee). The TCR comes from a woman aged 25 to 45 in good health. The V call is TRBV28, the J call TRBJ2-7; 7 nucleotides match TRBD2. The sequencing sample was made of naive CD8+ T cells sorted from blood. CDR3 in DNA: TGTGCCAGCAGTTTCACGGGAGGTAGTTACGAGCAGTACTTC. This translates into CASSFTGGSYEQYF.